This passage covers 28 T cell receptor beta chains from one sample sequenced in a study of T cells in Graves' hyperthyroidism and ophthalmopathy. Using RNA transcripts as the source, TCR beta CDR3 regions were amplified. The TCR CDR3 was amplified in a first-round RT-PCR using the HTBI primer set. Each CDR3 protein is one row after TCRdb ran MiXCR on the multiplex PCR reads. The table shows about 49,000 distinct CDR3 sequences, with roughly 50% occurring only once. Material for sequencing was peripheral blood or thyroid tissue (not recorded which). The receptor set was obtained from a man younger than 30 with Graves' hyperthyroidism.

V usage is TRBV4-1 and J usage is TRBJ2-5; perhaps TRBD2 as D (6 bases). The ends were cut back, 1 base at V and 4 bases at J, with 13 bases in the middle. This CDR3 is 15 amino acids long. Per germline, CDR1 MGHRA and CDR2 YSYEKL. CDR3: CASSQAEGNLETQYF. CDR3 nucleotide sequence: TGCGCCAGCAGCCAAGCGGAGGGGAACTTAGAGACCCAGTACTTC.

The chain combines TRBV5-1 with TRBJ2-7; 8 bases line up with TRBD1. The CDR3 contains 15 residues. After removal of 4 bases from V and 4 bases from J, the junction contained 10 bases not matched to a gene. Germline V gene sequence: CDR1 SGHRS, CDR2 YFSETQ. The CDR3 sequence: CASSIGQGISYEQYF. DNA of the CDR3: TGCGCCAGCAGCATAGGACAGGGAATATCGTACGAGCAGTACTTC.

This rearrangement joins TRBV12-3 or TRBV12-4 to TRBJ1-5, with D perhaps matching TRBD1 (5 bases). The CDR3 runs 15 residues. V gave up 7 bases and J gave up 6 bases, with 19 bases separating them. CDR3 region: CASTAVGGGGQPQHF. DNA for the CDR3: TGTGCCAGCACCGCCGTCGGGGGGGGAGGTCAGCCCCAGCATTTT.

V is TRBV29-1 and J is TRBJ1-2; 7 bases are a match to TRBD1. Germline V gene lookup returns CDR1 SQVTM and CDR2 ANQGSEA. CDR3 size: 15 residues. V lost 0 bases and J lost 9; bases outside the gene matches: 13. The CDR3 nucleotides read TGCAGCGTTGAAGATTCTCCGACAGGGCTTGGTAGCTACACCTTC. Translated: CSVEDSPTGLGSYTF.

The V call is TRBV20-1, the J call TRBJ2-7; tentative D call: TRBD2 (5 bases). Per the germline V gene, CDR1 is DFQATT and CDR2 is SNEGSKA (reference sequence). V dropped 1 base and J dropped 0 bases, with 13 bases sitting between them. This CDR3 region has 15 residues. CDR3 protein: CSARGETTSSYEQYF. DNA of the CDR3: TGCAGTGCTAGAGGGGAGACCACGAGCTCCTACGAGCAGTACTTC.

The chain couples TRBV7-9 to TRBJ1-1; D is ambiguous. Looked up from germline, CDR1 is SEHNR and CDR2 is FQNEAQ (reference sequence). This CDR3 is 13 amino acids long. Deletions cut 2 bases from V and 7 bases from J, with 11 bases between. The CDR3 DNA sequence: TGTGCCAGCAGCTTAACGTTTTTGGATGAAGCTTTCTTT. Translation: CASSLTFLDEAFF.

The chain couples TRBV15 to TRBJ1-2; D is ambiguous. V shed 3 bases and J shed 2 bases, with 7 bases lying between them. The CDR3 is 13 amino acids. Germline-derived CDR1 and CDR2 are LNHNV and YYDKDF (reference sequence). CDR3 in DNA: TGTGCCACCAGCAGCAACGGCAACTATGGCTACACCTTC. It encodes CATSSNGNYGYTF. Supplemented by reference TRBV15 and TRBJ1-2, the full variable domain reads DAMVIQNPRYQVTQFGKPVTLSCSQTLNHNVMYWYQQKSSQAPKLLFHYYDKDFNNEADTPDNFQSRRPNTSFCFLDIRSPGLGDTAMYLCATSSNGNYGYTFGSGTRLTVV.

CDR3 bases: TGTGCCAGCAGCGGCATAGCGGGGTCCGAGACCCAGTACTTC. It yields the protein CASSGIAGSETQYF. The chain recombines TRBV9 with TRBJ2-5; TRBD2 aligns across 8 bases. Per the germline V gene, CDR1 is SGDLS and CDR2 is YYNGEE. The CDR3 has 14 amino acids. J lost 5 bases, V lost 3 bases, and 6 bases had no gene match.

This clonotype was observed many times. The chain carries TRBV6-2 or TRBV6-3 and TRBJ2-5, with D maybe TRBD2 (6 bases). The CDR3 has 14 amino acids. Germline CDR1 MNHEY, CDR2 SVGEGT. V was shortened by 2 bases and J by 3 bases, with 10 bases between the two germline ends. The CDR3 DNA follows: TGTGCCAGCAGTTACCGGGTAGCGGAAGAGACCCAGTACTTC. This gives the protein CASSYRVAEETQYF.

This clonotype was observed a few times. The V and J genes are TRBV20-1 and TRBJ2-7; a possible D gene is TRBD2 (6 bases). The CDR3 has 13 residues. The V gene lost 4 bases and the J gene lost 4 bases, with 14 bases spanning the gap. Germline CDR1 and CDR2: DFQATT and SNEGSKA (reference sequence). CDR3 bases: TGCAGTGCTACCGGGGGTGGAAGGTACGAGCAGTACTTC. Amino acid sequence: CSATGGGRYEQYF.

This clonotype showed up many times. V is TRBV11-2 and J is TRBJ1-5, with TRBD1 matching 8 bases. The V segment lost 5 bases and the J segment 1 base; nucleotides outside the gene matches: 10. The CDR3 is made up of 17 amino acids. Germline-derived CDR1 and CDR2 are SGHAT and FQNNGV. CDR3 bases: TGTGCCAGCAGCCCGTCTGAAGGACAGGGCAGCAATCAGCCCCAGCATTTT. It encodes CASSPSEGQGSNQPQHF.

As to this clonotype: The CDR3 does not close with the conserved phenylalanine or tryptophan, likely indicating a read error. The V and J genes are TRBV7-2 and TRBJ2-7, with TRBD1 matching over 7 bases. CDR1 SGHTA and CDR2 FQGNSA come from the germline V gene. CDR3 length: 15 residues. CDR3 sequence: CASGFTGADLYEQYL. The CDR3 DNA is TGTGCCAGCGGCTTTACAGGGGCCGACCTCTACGAGCAGTACCTC.

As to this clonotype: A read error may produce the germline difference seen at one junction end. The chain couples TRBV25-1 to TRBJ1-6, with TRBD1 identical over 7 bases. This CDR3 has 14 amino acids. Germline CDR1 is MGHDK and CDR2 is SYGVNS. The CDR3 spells CATSVRTGGSPLHF. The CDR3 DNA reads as TGTGCCACCAGTGTGAGGACAGGCGGCTCACCCCTCCACTTT.

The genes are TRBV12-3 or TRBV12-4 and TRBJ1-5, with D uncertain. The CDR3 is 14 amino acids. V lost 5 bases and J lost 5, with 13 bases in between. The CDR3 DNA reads TGTGCCAGCAGTCCGGACCGGTCCGATCAGCCCCAGCATTTT. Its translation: CASSPDRSDQPQHF.

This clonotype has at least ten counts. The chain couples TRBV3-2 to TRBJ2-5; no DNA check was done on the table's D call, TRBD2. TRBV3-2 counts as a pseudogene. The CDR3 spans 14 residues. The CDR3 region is CASGGDCLVETQYF. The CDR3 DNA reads TGTGCCAGCGGGGGGGACTGTCTAGTGGAGACCCAGTACTTC.

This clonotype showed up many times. CDR3: CASRYRDYEQYF. CDR3 nucleotide sequence: TGTGCCAGCAGATACAGGGACTACGAGCAGTACTTC. The V gene is TRBV12-3 or TRBV12-4, the J gene TRBJ2-7; D possibly corresponds to TRBD1 (6 bases). The CDR3 consists of 12 residues. V shed 6 bases and J shed 3 bases, with 9 bases lying between them.

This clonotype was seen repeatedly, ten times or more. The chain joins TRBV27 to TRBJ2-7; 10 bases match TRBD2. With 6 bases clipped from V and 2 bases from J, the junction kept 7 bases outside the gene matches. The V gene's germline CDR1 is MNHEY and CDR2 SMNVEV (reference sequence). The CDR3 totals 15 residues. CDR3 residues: CASSHGLAVTYEQYF. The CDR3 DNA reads TGTGCCAGCAGCCACGGACTAGCGGTAACCTACGAGCAGTACTTC.

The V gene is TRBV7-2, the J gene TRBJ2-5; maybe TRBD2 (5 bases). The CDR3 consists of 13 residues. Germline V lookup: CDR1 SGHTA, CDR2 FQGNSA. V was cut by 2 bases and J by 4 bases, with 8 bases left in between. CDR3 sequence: CASSLSGLETQYF. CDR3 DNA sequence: TGTGCCAGCAGCTTATCGGGGTTAGAGACCCAGTACTTC.

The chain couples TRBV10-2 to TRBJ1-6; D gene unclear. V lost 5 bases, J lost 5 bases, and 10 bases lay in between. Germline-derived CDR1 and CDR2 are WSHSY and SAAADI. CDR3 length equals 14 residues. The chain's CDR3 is CASSYEDHNSPLHF. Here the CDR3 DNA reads TGCGCCAGCAGTTACGAGGACCATAATTCACCCCTCCACTTT.

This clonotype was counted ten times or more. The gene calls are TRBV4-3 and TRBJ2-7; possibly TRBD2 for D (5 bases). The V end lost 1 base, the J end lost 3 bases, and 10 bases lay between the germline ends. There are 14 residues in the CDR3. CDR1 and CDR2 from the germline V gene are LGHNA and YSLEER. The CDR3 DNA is TGCGCCAGCAGCCAAGGAGGGTTCGGCTACGAGCAGTACTTC. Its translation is CASSQGGFGYEQYF.

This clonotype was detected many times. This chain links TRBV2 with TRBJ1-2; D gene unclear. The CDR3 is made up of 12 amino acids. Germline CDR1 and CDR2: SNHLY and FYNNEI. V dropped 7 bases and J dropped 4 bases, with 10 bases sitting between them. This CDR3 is CASMAGTYGYTF. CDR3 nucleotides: TGTGCCAGCATGGCTGGTACCTATGGCTACACCTTC. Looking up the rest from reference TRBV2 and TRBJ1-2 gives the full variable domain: EPEVTQTPSHQVTQMGQEVILRCVPISNHLYFYWYRQILGQKVEFLVSFYNNEISEKSEIFDDQFSVERPDGSNFTLKIRSTKLEDSAMYFCASMAGTYGYTFGSGTRLTVV.

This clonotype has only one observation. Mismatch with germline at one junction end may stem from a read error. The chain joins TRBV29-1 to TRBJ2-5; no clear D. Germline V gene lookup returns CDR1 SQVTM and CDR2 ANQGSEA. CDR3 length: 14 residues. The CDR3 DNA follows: TGCAGCGTTGTCTATCCCGTTCGCCAAGAGGCCCAGTACTTC. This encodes CSVVYPVRQEAQYF.

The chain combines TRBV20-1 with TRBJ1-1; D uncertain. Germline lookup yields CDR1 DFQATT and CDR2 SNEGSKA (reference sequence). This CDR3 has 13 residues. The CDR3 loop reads CSLRNAPNTEAFF. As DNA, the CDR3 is TGCAGCTTACGGAACGCTCCGAACACTGAAGCTTTCTTT.

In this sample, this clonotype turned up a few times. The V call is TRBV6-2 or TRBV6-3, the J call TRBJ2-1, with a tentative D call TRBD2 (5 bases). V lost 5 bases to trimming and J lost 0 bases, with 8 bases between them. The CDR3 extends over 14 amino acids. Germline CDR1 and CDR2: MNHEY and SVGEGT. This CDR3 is CASSPGSSYNEQFF. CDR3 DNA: TGTGCCAGCAGTCCGGGAAGCTCCTACAATGAGCAGTTCTTC.

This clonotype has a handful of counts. The CDR3 sequence is CSAGTGNTGELFF. CDR3 DNA sequence: TGCAGTGCTGGGACAGGGAACACCGGGGAGCTGTTTTTT. The chain combines TRBV20-1 with TRBJ2-2; 8 nucleotides agree with TRBD1. V lost 5 bases and J lost 1; bases outside the gene matches: 0. The CDR3 consists of 13 residues. Germline V gene sequence: CDR1 DFQATT, CDR2 SNEGSKA (reference sequence).

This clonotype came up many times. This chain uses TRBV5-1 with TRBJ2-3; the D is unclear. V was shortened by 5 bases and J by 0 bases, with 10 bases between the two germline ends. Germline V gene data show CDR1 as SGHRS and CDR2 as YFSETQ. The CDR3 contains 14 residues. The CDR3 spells CASSSPPSTDTQYF. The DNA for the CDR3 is TGCGCCAGCAGTTCCCCACCCAGCACAGATACGCAGTATTTT.

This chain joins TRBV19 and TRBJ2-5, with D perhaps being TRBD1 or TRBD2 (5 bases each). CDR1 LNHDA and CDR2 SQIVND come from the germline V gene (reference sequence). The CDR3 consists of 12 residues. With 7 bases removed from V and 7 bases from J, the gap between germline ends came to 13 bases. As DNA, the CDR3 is TGTGCCAGTACCGGGGCTGAGGGGACCCAGTACTTC. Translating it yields CASTGAEGTQYF.

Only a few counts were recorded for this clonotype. The CDR3 sequence: CASSPSQGTGQPQHF. Written as DNA, the CDR3 is TGTGCCAGCTCACCGTCGCAGGGAACCGGTCAGCCCCAGCATTTT. The chain recombines TRBV18 with TRBJ1-5, with D maybe TRBD1 (5 bases). The CDR3 loop spans 15 amino acids. Germline CDR1 KGHSH, CDR2 LQKENI. V lost 3 bases and J 6 bases, leaving 15 bases between the germline ends.